This T cell receptor beta chain was observed in a study of T cells after yellow fever vaccination. Template switching by 5'RACE produced TCR cDNA, adding a universal primer site and UMIs. TCRdb re-called the 5' RACE reads with MiXCR, one entry per CDR3 protein. The sample lists 450,000 to 650,000 distinct CDR3 sequences, less than 15% occurring once. This clonotype was seen a few times. The antigen is unknown. General study points: Once the booster was given, most primary-vaccination clones reappeared, at approximately 97% for CD4 and 88% for CD8.

V trimming: 3 bases; J trimming: 8 bases; junction bases outside the gene matches: 5. CDR3 length: 13 residues. This sample comprised PBMCs, obtained on the day of the yellow fever booster vaccination. The rearrangement links TRBV12-3 or TRBV12-4 to TRBJ1-2; TRBD1 matches 8 bases. The origin of this receptor is a man aged 25 to 45 who received the YFV17D yellow fever vaccine. The CDR3 DNA reads as TGTGCCAGCAGTTTCAGGGGGCAGGAGGGCTACACCTTC. Translation gives CASSFRGQEGYTF.